The next 17 T cell receptor beta chains were all read from a single sample in a study of immune evolution from preneoplasia to lung adenocarcinoma (dated by TCRdb to about 2021). Libraries were prepared through the immunoSEQ multiplex PCR assay. TCRdb provides this immuneACCESS table in a form limited to in-frame rearrangements. Some clones are lacking; in checked studies, under half of them reflect an unresolved V gene, and why the rest are absent is not known. Across this sample there are 15,000 or so clones, with 81% seen only once. 2.5% to 3% of the sample comes from the top ten. Sequencing input: FFPE minimally invasive lung adenocarcinoma tissue. The sample's cell subset or site label, decoded: micro-invasive lung adenocarcinoma (MIA). The receptors were gathered from a person aged 60-79 years with lung adenocarcinoma.

The chain has TRBV6-4 and TRBJ1-1; D ambiguous. This CDR3 spans 10 amino acids. Germline CDR1 is MRHNA and CDR2 is SNTAGT. Trimming removed 10 bases from V and 6 bases from J, with 9 bases in between. In DNA, the CDR3 is TGTGCCACCGTCTTTCCTGAAGCTTTCTTT. Translated: CATVFPEAFF.

This chain links TRBV18 with TRBJ1-3, with D maybe TRBD1 (6 bases). Germline CDR1 reads KGHSH; CDR2 reads LQKENI. The CDR3 length is 16 residues. The V gene lost 2 bases and the J gene lost 0 bases, with 11 bases spanning the gap. This chain's CDR3 is CASSPRDIYSGNTIYF. In nucleotides, the CDR3 is TGTGCCAGCTCACCAAGGGACATTTACTCTGGAAACACCATATATTTT.

The sample holds a few counts of this clone. This rearrangement joins TRBV28 to TRBJ2-7; 7 bases line up with TRBD1. This CDR3 region has 14 residues. The germline V gene encodes CDR1 MDHEN and CDR2 SYDVKM. Trimming cost V 7 bases and J 3 bases; bases outside gene matches: 9. DNA of the CDR3: TGTGCCAGCACCAACTTCAGGGGGAACTACGAGCAGTACTTC. It specifies CASTNFRGNYEQYF.

The gene calls are TRBV18 and TRBJ2-2; D ambiguous. Trimming stripped 4 bases from V and 1 base from J, with 7 bases between. The CDR3 loop spans 14 amino acids. Germline CDR1 is KGHSH and CDR2 is LQKENI. The CDR3 sequence is CASSRTENTGELFF. In DNA form, the CDR3 reads TGTGCCAGCTCACGGACGGAGAACACCGGGGAGCTGTTTTTT.

Comments on this clone: Sequence at one end of the junction differs from germline and may be a read error. At the DNA level, this CDR3 is encoded by other sequences in the same sample as well. This chain connects TRBV7-9 to TRBJ2-7, with 9 bases identical to TRBD2. The CDR3 consists of 14 residues. In germline, CDR1 is SEHNR, CDR2 FQNEAQ (reference sequence). Here the CDR3 DNA reads TGTGCCAGCAGCCAGACTAGCGGCGCCTACGAACAGTACTTC. This encodes CASSQTSGAYEQYF.

The chain links TRBV5-1 to TRBJ1-2; D ambiguous. Germline V gene sequence: CDR1 SGHRS, CDR2 YFSETQ. The V and J ends lost 4 bases and 7 bases respectively, with 11 bases between them. The CDR3 has 12 residues. The DNA of the CDR3 is TGCGCCAGCAGCCAGGACGGTTTTGGCTACACCTTC. Its protein is CASSQDGFGYTF.

The chain combines TRBV4-1 with TRBJ2-3; D is possibly TRBD2 (5 bases). The CDR3 has 16 amino acids. CDR1 is MGHRA, CDR2 YSYEKL, per germline. The V end was cut by 0 bases, the J end by 1 base, with 11 bases between. CDR3 loop: CASSQDWGARTDTQYF. Written as DNA, the CDR3 is TGCGCCAGCAGCCAAGATTGGGGAGCCCGCACAGATACGCAGTATTTT.

The V and J genes are TRBV4-1 and TRBJ1-1; possible D gene TRBD1, 6 bases. The length of the CDR3 is 15 residues. Trimming removed 3 bases at V and 5 bases at J, with 16 bases between. Germline assignment: CDR1 MGHRA and CDR2 YSYEKL. CDR3 nucleotides: TGCGCCAGCAGCCACCCCGACAGGTTAAGTACTGAAGCTTTCTTT. Protein sequence: CASSHPDRLSTEAFF.

The genes are TRBV5-1 and TRBJ1-4; TRBD1 might be the D (6 bases). V was trimmed by 3 bases and J by 10 bases, leaving 13 bases between them. Germline CDR1 SGHRS, CDR2 YFSETQ. The CDR3 totals 13 residues. CDR3 bases: TGCGCCAGCAGCTCGACAGGAAAGGGAAAACTGTTTTTT. Translated: CASSSTGKGKLFF. Full variable domain (remainder filled in from reference TRBV5-1 and TRBJ1-4): KAGVTQTPRYLIKTRGQQVTLSCSPISGHRSVSWYQQTPGQGLQFLFEYFSETQRNKGNFPGRFSGRQFSNSRSEMNVSTLELGDSALYLCASSSTGKGKLFFGSGTQLSVL.

V gene TRBV5-1 combines with J gene TRBJ1-1; no clear D gene. CDR1 is SGHRS and CDR2 is YFSETQ in the germline V gene. The V end lost 3 bases, the J end lost 3 bases, and 12 bases lay between the germline ends. The CDR3 covers 14 residues. Here the CDR3 reads CASSSGLTDTEAFF. CDR3 nucleotide sequence: TGCGCCAGCAGCTCCGGACTTACGGACACTGAAGCTTTCTTT.

This chain joins TRBV11-3 and TRBJ2-7; 7 bases line up with TRBD2. The CDR3 has 14 residues. The J segment lost 0 bases and the V segment lost 3 bases, leaving 2 bases of the junction unmatched. Germline V CDR1 and CDR2: SGHNT, YENEEA. The CDR3: CASSLQRDSYEQYF. Written as DNA, the CDR3 is TGTGCCAGCAGCTTGCAGCGGGACTCCTACGAGCAGTACTTC.

The chain is built from TRBV5-8 and TRBJ2-2; D is ambiguous. The CDR3 extends over 12 amino acids. Deletions cut 4 bases from V and 8 bases from J, with 9 bases between. CDR1 and CDR2 (germline): SGHTS, YDEGEE. The CDR3 here is CASSVVWGELFF. The CDR3 DNA reads TGTGCCAGCAGCGTTGTGTGGGGGGAGCTGTTTTTT.

J is TRBJ2-7 and V is TRBV7-2, with D perhaps matching TRBD1 or TRBD2 (6 bases each). Germline CDR1 and CDR2: SGHTA and FQGNSA. The CDR3 extends over 16 amino acids. V lost 5 bases, J lost 6 bases, and 23 bases lay in between. The chain's CDR3 is CASSLGVGGNMGEQYF. In DNA form, the CDR3 reads TGTGCCAGCAGCCTGGGGGTCGGGGGCAATATGGGCGAGCAGTACTTC.

This chain uses TRBV25-1 with TRBJ2-7; 9 positions match TRBD1. Germline CDR1 MGHDK, CDR2 SYGVNS. There are 12 residues in the CDR3. Trimming cost V 9 bases and J 4 bases; bases outside gene matches: 4. This chain's CDR3 is CASRTGAYEQYF. As DNA, the CDR3 is TGTGCCAGTAGGACAGGGGCGTACGAGCAGTACTTC.

This chain links TRBV7-9 with TRBJ2-2, with D perhaps matching TRBD1 (5 bases). CDR1 is SEHNR and CDR2 is FQNEAQ in the germline V gene (reference sequence). The CDR3 sequence is 19 residues long. Trimming pared 0 bases from V and 7 bases from J, leaving 24 bases between. CDR3 in DNA: TGTGCCAGCAGCTTAGCGACCCCCAGGGTCAGTTTGAAAGTCGGGGAGCTGTTTTTT. Translated: CASSLATPRVSLKVGELFF.

The V gene is TRBV10-1, the J gene TRBJ2-5; 9 bases are shared with TRBD1. This CDR3 spans 14 amino acids. Germline V gene data show CDR1 as WNHNN and CDR2 as SYGVQD (reference sequence). With 4 bases clipped from V and 6 bases from J, the junction kept 6 bases outside the gene matches. CDR3 protein: CASSGGTGRKTQYF. Written as DNA, the CDR3 is TGCGCCAGCAGTGGCGGGACAGGGAGAAAGACCCAGTACTTC.

V and J are TRBV5-4 and TRBJ1-4, with TRBD1 matching over 8 bases. Trimming took 3 bases from V and 4 from J; bases not matched to a gene: 2. CDR3 size: 14 residues. CDR1 is SGHNT and CDR2 is YYREEE in the germline V gene (reference sequence). CDR3 protein: CASSSGQDNEKLFF. Written as DNA, the CDR3 is TGTGCCAGCAGCTCGGGACAGGATAATGAAAAACTGTTTTTT.